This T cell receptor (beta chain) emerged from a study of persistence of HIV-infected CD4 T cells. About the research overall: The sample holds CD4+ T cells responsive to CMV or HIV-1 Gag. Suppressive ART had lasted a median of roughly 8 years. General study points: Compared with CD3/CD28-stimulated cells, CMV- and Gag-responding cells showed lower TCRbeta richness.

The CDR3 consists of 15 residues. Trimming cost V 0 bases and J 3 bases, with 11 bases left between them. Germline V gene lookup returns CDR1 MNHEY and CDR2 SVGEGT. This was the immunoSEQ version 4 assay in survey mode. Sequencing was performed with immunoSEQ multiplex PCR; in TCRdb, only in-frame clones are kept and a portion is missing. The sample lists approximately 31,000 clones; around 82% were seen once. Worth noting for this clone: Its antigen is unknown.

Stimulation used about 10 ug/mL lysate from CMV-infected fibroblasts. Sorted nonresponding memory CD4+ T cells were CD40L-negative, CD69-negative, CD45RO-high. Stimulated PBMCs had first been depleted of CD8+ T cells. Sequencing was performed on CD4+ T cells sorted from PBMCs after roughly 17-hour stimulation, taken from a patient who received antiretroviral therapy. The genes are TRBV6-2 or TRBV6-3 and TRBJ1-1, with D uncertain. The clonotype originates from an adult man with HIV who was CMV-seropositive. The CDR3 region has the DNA TGTGCCAGCAGTTACTCCAGGTTGGGCTACACTGAAGCTTTCTTT. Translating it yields CASSYSRLGYTEAFF.